These 7 T cell receptor beta chains originate from one sample sequenced in a study of cytomegalovirus exposure and HLA in healthy donors. 60 Vbeta and 13 Jbeta primers were used in PCR. Profiled with immunoSEQ multiplex PCR; TCRdb holds only in-frame clones, not every one. Altogether some 99,000 clones are present, about two thirds being singletons, with the ten largest covering about 1.2%. The specimen sequenced was PBMCs. These receptors originate from a female donor in good health and CMV-seronegative.

This clone has only a few counts. This chain uses TRBV6-1 with TRBJ2-7; 9 bases line up with TRBD2. The CDR3 has 16 residues. Trimming took 4 bases from V and 3 from J; bases not matched to a gene: 10. CDR1 is MNHNS, CDR2 SASEGT, per germline. CDR3 residues: CASSGARLAGLYEQYF. CDR3 DNA: TGTGCCAGCAGTGGAGCCAGGCTAGCGGGACTCTACGAGCAGTACTTC.

This chain joins TRBV7-8 and TRBJ2-1; weak D call: TRBD1 (5 bases). Between the trimmed V and J ends, which lost 6 bases and 6 bases, there was a span of 15 bases. Germline V gene data show CDR1 as SGHVS and CDR2 as FQNEAQ. The CDR3 is 14 amino acids. The CDR3 nucleotides read TGTGCCAGCAGGAATACAGGAGACTCCAATGAGCAGTTCTTC. Residues: CASRNTGDSNEQFF.

The chain has TRBV7-8 and TRBJ2-3; 10 bases line up with TRBD2. CDR1 and CDR2 from the germline V gene are SGHVS and FQNEAQ. This CDR3 comprises 14 residues. V dropped 10 bases and J dropped 1; count of bases not matched to a gene: 5. DNA for the CDR3: TGTGCCACCTCAGCGGGGGGGGGCACAGATACGCAGTATTTT. It codes for CATSAGGGTDTQYF.

This chain links TRBV19 with TRBJ1-2; D call uncertain. Deletions cut 5 bases from V and 3 bases from J, with 13 bases between. The CDR3 is made up of 14 amino acids. CDR1 is LNHDA, CDR2 SQIVND, per germline (reference sequence). CDR3 residues: CASSPLGKDYGYTF. CDR3 coding DNA: TGTGCCAGTAGTCCGCTGGGCAAAGACTATGGCTACACCTTC.

The chain carries TRBV5-1 and TRBJ2-5; 9 bases match TRBD1. Germline V gene sequence: CDR1 SGHRS, CDR2 YFSETQ. The V gene end was trimmed by 6 bases and the J gene end by 1 base; junction bases not matched to a gene: 13. The CDR3 consists of 17 residues. In nucleotides, the CDR3 is TGCGCCAGCATTGAGGGGAGGGGACAGGGACTCCAAGAGACCCAGTACTTC. Encoded protein: CASIEGRGQGLQETQYF.

V gene TRBV6-4 combines with J gene TRBJ2-1; TRBD2 matches 13 bases. The V gene's germline CDR1 is MRHNA and CDR2 SNTAGT. This CDR3 region has 15 residues. The J segment lost 8 bases and the V segment lost 7 bases, leaving 8 bases of the junction unmatched. DNA of the CDR3: TGTGCCAGCACCCCCACTAGCGGGGGGGCGGATGAGCAGTTCTTC. This encodes CASTPTSGGADEQFF.

The chain has TRBV19 and TRBJ2-1; 10 positions agree with TRBD1. V lost 9 bases, J lost 6 bases, and 5 bases stayed unmatched. The CDR3 is 13 amino acids. CDR1 is LNHDA, CDR2 SQIVND, per germline (reference sequence). DNA for the CDR3: TGTGCCAGCGGAAGGACAGGGGGCAATGAGCAGTTCTTC. It yields the protein CASGRTGGNEQFF.